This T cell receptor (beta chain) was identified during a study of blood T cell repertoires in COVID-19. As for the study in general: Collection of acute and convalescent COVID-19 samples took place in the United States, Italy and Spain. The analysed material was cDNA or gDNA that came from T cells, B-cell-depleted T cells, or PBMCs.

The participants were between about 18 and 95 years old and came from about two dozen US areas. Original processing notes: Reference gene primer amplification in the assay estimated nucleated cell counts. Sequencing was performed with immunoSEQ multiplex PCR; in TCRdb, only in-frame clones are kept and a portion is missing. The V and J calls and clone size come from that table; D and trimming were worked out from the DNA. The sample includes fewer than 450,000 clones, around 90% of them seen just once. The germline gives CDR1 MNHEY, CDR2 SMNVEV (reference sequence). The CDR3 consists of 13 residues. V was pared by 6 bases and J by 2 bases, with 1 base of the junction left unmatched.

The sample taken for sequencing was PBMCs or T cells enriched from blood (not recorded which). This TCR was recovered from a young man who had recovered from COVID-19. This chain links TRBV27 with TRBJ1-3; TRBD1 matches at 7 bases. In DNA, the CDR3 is TGTGCCAGCAGCCAGGGGGCTGGAAACACCATATATTTT. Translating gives CASSQGAGNTIYF.